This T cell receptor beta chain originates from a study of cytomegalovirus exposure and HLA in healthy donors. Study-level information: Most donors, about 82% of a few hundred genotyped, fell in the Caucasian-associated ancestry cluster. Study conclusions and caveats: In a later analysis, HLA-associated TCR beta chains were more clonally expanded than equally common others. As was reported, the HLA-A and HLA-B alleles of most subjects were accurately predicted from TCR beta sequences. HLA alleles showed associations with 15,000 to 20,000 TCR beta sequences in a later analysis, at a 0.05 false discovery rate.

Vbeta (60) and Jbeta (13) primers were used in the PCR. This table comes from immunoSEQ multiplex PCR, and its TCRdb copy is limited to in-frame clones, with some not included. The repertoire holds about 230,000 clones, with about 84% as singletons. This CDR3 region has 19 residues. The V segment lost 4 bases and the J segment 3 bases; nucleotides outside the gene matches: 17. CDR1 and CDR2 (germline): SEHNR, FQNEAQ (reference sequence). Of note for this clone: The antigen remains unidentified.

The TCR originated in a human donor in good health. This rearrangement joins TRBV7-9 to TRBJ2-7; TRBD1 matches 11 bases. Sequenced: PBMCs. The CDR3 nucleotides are TGTGCCAGCAGCTCGGTCTACCCTGGGATCGGGACAGGGGGCTACGAGCAGTACTTC. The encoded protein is CASSSVYPGIGTGGYEQYF.